What follows is one TCR beta chain and its context. The antigen it recognizes is unknown. Base qualities are missing; no much larger clone stands one base away. The sample belongs to a study of regulatory T cells in long-lasting Graves disease (dated by TCRdb to about 2021). At the level of the whole study: Persistent Graves' disease meant more than 5 years of antithyroid drug treatment with TSH receptor autoantibodies that stayed positive. This study used TCR sequencing and RNA sequencing of peripheral blood to compare persistent Graves' disease patients against newly diagnosed Graves' disease patients. The study took place in China and was registered as a clinical trial. A total of around 35 samples underwent TCR sequencing, from about 13 patients with persistent Graves' disease and 20 patients with newly diagnosed Graves' disease. Antithyroid drugs had been taken for approximately 10 years on average by persistent Graves' disease patients in the clinical cohort.

The library was prepared using multiplex PCR. The sequencing machine was an Illumina HiSeq 4000. iRepertoire HTBI primers and Arm-PCR amplification of CDR3 regions were used to construct TCR beta libraries. Before sequencing, the PCR products went through gel purification. Turning to the authors' computational methods: Gene usage analysis of CDR3 amino acid clonotypes used the 62 TRBV and more than 13 TRBJ segments found across samples. Filtered high-quality paired reads were merged into contigs using COPE and FqMerger. Contigs were aligned with BLAST to IMGT TRBV, TRBD and TRBJ reference genes, and CDR3 was defined per IMGT. Any clonotype with a frequency above 0.1% was classified as a highly expanded clone. Repertoire diversity was measured by Shannon entropy, and V-J evenness by the Gini coefficient. A clonotype was considered public if more than one individual shared it. TCRdb reran the public reads through fastp at Q25 and MiXCR, keeping productive beta chains. Identical CDR3 protein sequences are pooled into one entry, listed with their most common genes and DNA. The V and J calls come from TCRdb's annotation, not from the publication. Here the sample has roughly 400,000 distinct CDR3 sequences; over 20% occur a single time. Roughly an eighth of the sample is held by the ten biggest clonotypes.

What the authors observed across the whole study: The study examined only peripheral blood because the primary lesion, thyroid tissue, could not be accessed. Preferential use of TRBV28, TRBJ1-2 and TRBJ2-5 was observed in persistent disease, whereas TRBV20-1 and TRBJ2-1 were favored in newly diagnosed disease. Compared with newly diagnosed patients, persistent Graves' disease patients had lower TCR Shannon entropy and fewer highly expanded clones, which suggests clonal expansion. The authors acknowledged the small sample size as a limitation that may reduce accuracy. More public clonotypes were shared among persistent patients (under 3,000) than among newly diagnosed patients (roughly 1,000). Sequencing and analysis were restricted to the TCR beta chain.

The time point label for this specimen denotes: persistent/refractory GD, antithyroid drugs over 5 years with positive TRAb. RNA was extracted from PBMCs in TRIzol for both TCR sequencing and RNA sequencing. Graves' disease was diagnosed according to American Thyroid Association guidelines. Patients for the study were recruited at an endocrinology department in Xi'an, China. Each patient gave about 8.1 milliliters of peripheral blood, collected in an EDTA anticoagulant tube. PBMCs were isolated by Ficoll Paque Plus density gradient separation without further T cell sorting. An Agilent 2100 Bioanalyzer and agarose gel were used to check RNA quality, while a NanoDrop 2000 measured RNA concentration. Trimming leaves V shorter by 4 bases and J shorter by 8 bases, with the junction holding 4 bases beyond the gene matches. Based on the germline V gene, the CDR1 and CDR2 sequences are KGHDR and SFDVKD. Taken from cysteine to phenylalanine, the CDR3 has 14 residues. CDR3 DNA only is kept here, 42 bases in frame from base 1.

The material sequenced was peripheral blood mononuclear cells (PBMCs), taken when the disease was refractory, from a patient treated with antithyroid drugs. Recombination connected TRBV24-1 to TRBJ2-1; 10 bases in between match TRBD2. This receptor was identified in a female donor with Graves disease. The CDR3 protein is CATSEAGGHDEQFF. Read as DNA, the sequence is TGTGCCACCAGTGAAGCGGGAGGGCACGATGAGCAGTTCTTC.